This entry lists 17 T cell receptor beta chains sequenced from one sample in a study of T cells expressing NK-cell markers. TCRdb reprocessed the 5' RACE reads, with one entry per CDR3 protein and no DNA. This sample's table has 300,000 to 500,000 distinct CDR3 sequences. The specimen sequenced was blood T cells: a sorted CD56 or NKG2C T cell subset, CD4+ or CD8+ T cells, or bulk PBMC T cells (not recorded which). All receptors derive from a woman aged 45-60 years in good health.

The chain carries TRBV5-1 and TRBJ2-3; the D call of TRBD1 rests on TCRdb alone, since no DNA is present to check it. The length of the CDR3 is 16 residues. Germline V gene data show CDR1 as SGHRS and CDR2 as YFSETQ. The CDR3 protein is CASSPGQETSTDTQYF.

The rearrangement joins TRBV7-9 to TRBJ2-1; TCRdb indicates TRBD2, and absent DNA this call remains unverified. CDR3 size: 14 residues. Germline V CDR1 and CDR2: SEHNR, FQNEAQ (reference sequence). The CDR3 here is CASSTGTSFHEQFF.

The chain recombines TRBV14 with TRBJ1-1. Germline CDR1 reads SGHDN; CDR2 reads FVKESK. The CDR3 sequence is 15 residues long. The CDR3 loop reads CASSPIKNRNTEAFF.

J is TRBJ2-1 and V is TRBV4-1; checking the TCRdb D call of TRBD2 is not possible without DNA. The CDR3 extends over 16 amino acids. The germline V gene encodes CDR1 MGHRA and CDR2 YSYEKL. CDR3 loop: CASSQEGLAAYNEQFF.

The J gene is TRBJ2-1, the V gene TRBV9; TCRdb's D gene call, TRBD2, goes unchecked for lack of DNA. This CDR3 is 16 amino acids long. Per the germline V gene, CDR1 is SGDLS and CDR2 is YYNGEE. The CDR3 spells CASSRWLAGRSDEQFF.

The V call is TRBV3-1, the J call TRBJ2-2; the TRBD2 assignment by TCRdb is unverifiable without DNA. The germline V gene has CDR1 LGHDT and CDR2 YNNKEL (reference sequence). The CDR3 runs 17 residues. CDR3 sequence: CASSQDPLAGNTGELFF.

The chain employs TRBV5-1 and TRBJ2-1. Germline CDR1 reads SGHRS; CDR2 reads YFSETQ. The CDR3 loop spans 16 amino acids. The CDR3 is CASSLNSGTTYNEQFF. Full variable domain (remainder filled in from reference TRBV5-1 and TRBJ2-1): KAGVTQTPRYLIKTRGQQVTLSCSPISGHRSVSWYQQTPGQGLQFLFEYFSETQRNKGNFPGRFSGRQFSNSRSEMNVSTLELGDSALYLCASSLNSGTTYNEQFFGPGTRLTVL.

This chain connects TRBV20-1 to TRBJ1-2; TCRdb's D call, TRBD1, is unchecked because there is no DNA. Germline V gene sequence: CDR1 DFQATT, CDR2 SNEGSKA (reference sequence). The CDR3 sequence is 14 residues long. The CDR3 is CSADTGLTNYGYTF.

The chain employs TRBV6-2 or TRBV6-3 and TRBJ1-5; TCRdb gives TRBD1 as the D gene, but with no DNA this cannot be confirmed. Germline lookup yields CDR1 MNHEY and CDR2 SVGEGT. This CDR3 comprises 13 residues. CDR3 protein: CASSYEGAQPQHF.

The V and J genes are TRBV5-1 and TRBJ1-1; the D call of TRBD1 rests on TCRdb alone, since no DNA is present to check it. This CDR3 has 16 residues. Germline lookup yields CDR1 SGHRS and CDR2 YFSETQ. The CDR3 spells CASRGQGGWMNTEAFF.

CDR3 region: CASSPRGLAAGNTGELFF. This rearrangement joins TRBV12-3 or TRBV12-4 to TRBJ2-2; TCRdb reports TRBD2, a call that lacks DNA to check it against. There are 18 residues in the CDR3.

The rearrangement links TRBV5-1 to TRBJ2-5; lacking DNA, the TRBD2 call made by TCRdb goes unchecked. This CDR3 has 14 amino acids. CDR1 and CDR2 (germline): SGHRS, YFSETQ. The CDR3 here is CASSGTIQGPTQYF.

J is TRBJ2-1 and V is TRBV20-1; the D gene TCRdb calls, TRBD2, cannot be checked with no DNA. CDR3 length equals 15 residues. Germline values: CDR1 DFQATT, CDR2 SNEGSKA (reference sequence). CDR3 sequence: CSASADYPSGNEQFF.

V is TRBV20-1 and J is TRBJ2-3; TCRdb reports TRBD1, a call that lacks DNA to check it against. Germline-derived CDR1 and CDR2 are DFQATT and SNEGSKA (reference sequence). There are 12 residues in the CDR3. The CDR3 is CSASLSGTTQYF.

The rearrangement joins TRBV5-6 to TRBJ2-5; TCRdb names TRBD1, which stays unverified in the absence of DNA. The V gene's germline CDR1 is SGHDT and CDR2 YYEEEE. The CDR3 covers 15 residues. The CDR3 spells CASSKGTGGMETQYF.

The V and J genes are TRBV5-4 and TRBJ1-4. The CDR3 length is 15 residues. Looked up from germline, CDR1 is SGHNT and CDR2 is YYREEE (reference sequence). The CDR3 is CASSQTGRGGEKLFF.

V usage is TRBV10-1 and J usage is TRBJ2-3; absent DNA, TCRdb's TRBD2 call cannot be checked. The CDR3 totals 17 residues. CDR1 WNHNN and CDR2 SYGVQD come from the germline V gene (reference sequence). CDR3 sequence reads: CASSECRTSGSTDTQYF.